This T cell receptor beta chain derives from a study of T cell changes during pregnancy in multiple sclerosis (dated by TCRdb to about 2019). Describing the broader study: The study examined how the T cell repertoire changed over the course of pregnancy in women with multiple sclerosis.

Preparation of the library involved the immunoSEQ multiplex PCR assay. What TCRdb holds here is the immuneACCESS table cut down to in-frame rearrangements. Part of the clones is not present; checked against another copy, under half of the missing clones reflect an unresolved V gene, and the others are unexplained. The sample table lists approximately 26,000 clones, about 88% of them with a count of one. About 0.78% of the sample rests with the top ten. This clone appeared once. Its antigen remains undetermined. No qualities accompany the bases; no much larger clone lies one base away. The germline V gene specifies LGHNA as CDR1 and YNFKEQ as CDR2. Counted from cysteine to phenylalanine, this CDR3 has 15 amino acids. Here the CDR3 DNA is all that survives: 45 bases in frame from base 1. Germline trimming amounts to 4 bases on V and 10 bases on J, with 7 as the count of junction bases outside the gene matches.

The receptor was derived from a female donor with multiple sclerosis, enrolled in a pregnancy study. The source material was CD4+ T cells from peripheral blood mononuclear cells, sampled in the second trimester of pregnancy. The rearrangement joined TRBV4-2 to TRBJ1-6; 10 central nucleotides agree with TRBD1. The DNA sequence follows: TGTGCCAGCAGCCGAAGCGGGACAGGGGACTCACCCCTCCACTTT. Its product reads: CASSRSGTGDSPLHF.